The rows below give T cell receptor beta chains drawn from one sample of a study of blood T cell repertoires in COVID-19. Produced via immunoSEQ multiplex PCR; TCRdb's table is partial and in-frame only. The table includes 250,000 to 300,000 clones, approximately 85% detected once. Sample: peripheral blood. The receptors were sampled from a woman in her seventies with acute or convalescent COVID-19. The CDR3 runs from the conserved cysteine through the conserved F or W. Fields, in order: V gene, J gene, clone size, D gene, CDR3 protein, CDR3 DNA. The D gene is left open where the match is weak. Rows give clone size only sometimes, using once, few, many, or a class for an expanded clone.

v_call: TRBV6-2/TRBV6-3
j_call: TRBJ1-2
clone_size: .
d_call: TRBD1
cdr3_aa: CASSYSRTGGSLKGYTF
cdr3_nt: TGTGCCAGCAGTTACTCGCGGACAGGGGGCTCCCTTAAGGGCTACACCTTC

v_call: TRBV5-6
j_call: TRBJ2-2
clone_size: .
d_call: TRBD2
cdr3_aa: CASRAGGTKAAGELFF
cdr3_nt: TGTGCCAGCAGAGCGGGGGGGACAAAGGCGGCCGGGGAGCTGTTTTTT

v_call: TRBV5-1
j_call: TRBJ1-2
clone_size: .
d_call: .
cdr3_aa: CASSLIVDGGSGYTF
cdr3_nt: TGCGCCAGCAGCTTGATTGTGGACGGGGGTAGTGGCTACACCTTC

v_call: TRBV5-1
j_call: TRBJ2-1
clone_size: .
d_call: TRBD2
cdr3_aa: CASSFSGDYNEQFF
cdr3_nt: TGCGCCAGCAGCTTTAGCGGGGACTACAATGAGCAGTTCTTC

v_call: TRBV18
j_call: TRBJ1-2
clone_size: .
d_call: .
cdr3_aa: CASSPPLQEGGYTF
cdr3_nt: TGTGCCAGCTCACCACCTTTACAGGAGGGGGGCTACACCTTC

v_call: TRBV30
j_call: TRBJ1-2
clone_size: .
d_call: .
cdr3_aa: CAWSPGGEGYGYTF
cdr3_nt: TGTGCCTGGAGTCCGGGGGGGGAGGGCTATGGCTACACCTTC

v_call: TRBV18
j_call: TRBJ1-6
clone_size: .
d_call: .
cdr3_aa: CASSPGGNSPLHF
cdr3_nt: TGTGCCAGCTCACCAGGGGGGAATTCACCCCTCCACTTT

v_call: TRBV5-1
j_call: TRBJ2-7
clone_size: .
d_call: .
cdr3_aa: CASSVGNSYEQYF
cdr3_nt: TGCGCCAGCAGCGTCGGTAACTCCTACGAGCAGTACTTC

v_call: TRBV7-6
j_call: TRBJ1-5
clone_size: .
d_call: .
cdr3_aa: CASSGLQGWDQPQHF
cdr3_nt: TGTGCCAGCAGCGGATTACAGGGTTGGGATCAGCCCCAGCATTTT

v_call: TRBV18
j_call: TRBJ1-4
clone_size: .
d_call: .
cdr3_aa: CASSRDSNEKLFF
cdr3_nt: TGTGCCAGCTCCCGCGACAGTAATGAAAAACTGTTTTTT

v_call: TRBV2
j_call: TRBJ2-7
clone_size: .
d_call: TRBD2
cdr3_aa: CASSPGGSHEQYF
cdr3_nt: TGTGCCAGCAGCCCCGGGGGGAGCCACGAGCAGTACTTC

v_call: TRBV19
j_call: TRBJ1-1
clone_size: .
d_call: .
cdr3_aa: CASSIDWRGNTEAFF
cdr3_nt: TGTGCCAGTAGTATAGACTGGCGCGGTAACACTGAAGCTTTCTTT

v_call: TRBV3-1/TRBV3-2
j_call: TRBJ1-6
clone_size: .
d_call: TRBD1
cdr3_aa: CASSPGTGDPPLHF
cdr3_nt: TGTGCCAGCAGTCCCGGGACAGGGGATCCACCCCTCCACTTT

v_call: TRBV18
j_call: TRBJ1-2
clone_size: .
d_call: .
cdr3_aa: CASSPWQRVGYTF
cdr3_nt: TGTGCCAGCTCACCGTGGCAGCGCGTCGGCTACACCTTC

v_call: TRBV10-2
j_call: TRBJ2-7
clone_size: .
d_call: .
cdr3_aa: CASWGRDPATEQGTMGYEQYF
cdr3_nt: TGCGCCAGCTGGGGGCGTGATCCGGCGACTGAACAAGGGACAATGGGGTACGAGCAGTACTTC

v_call: TRBV11-1
j_call: TRBJ1-1
clone_size: .
d_call: .
cdr3_aa: CASSPPGAVNTEAFF
cdr3_nt: TGTGCCAGCAGCCCCCCTGGGGCGGTGAACACTGAAGCTTTCTTT

v_call: TRBV5-5
j_call: TRBJ1-2
clone_size: .
d_call: .
cdr3_aa: CASSLGRQGGYGYTF
cdr3_nt: TGTGCCAGCAGCTTGGGAAGGCAGGGAGGCTATGGCTACACCTTC

v_call: TRBV5-1
j_call: TRBJ2-3
clone_size: .
d_call: TRBD1
cdr3_aa: CASSFRTGGGTDTQYF
cdr3_nt: TGCGCCAGCAGCTTCCGGACAGGGGGTGGCACAGATACGCAGTATTTT

v_call: TRBV6-1
j_call: TRBJ1-1
clone_size: once
d_call: .
cdr3_aa: CASSRTWSNTEAFF
cdr3_nt: TGTGCCAGCAGTAGAACGTGGAGCAACACTGAAGCTTTCTTT

v_call: TRBV5-4
j_call: TRBJ2-2
clone_size: .
d_call: TRBD2
cdr3_aa: CASSLGGLLAGELFF
cdr3_nt: TGTGCCAGCAGCTTGGGGGGACTACTAGCCGGGGAGCTGTTTTTT

v_call: TRBV5-1
j_call: TRBJ2-2
clone_size: .
d_call: TRBD2
cdr3_aa: CASSRGLETNTGELFF
cdr3_nt: TGCGCCAGCAGCAGGGGACTAGAGACGAACACCGGGGAGCTGTTTTTT

v_call: TRBV5-4
j_call: TRBJ2-3
clone_size: .
d_call: .
cdr3_aa: CASSSQAYTDTQYF
cdr3_nt: TGTGCCAGCAGCTCACAGGCGTACACAGATACGCAGTATTTT

v_call: TRBV15
j_call: TRBJ1-2
clone_size: .
d_call: .
cdr3_aa: CATSRDRGRGGYTF
cdr3_nt: TGTGCCACCAGCAGAGACAGGGGAAGAGGTGGCTACACCTTC

v_call: TRBV10-2
j_call: TRBJ2-7
clone_size: .
d_call: TRBD1
cdr3_aa: CASTWGQSSYEQYF
cdr3_nt: TGCGCCAGCACCTGGGGACAGTCCTCCTACGAGCAGTACTTC

v_call: TRBV30
j_call: TRBJ1-1
clone_size: once
d_call: .
cdr3_aa: CAWSTGRSTEAFF
cdr3_nt: TGTGCCTGGAGTACAGGGCGGAGTACTGAAGCTTTCTTT

v_call: TRBV5-4
j_call: TRBJ2-5
clone_size: .
d_call: TRBD2
cdr3_aa: CASSSGGTSGETQYF
cdr3_nt: TGTGCCAGCAGCTCGGGAGGGACTAGTGGGGAGACCCAGTACTTC

v_call: TRBV4-1
j_call: TRBJ1-2
clone_size: once
d_call: .
cdr3_aa: CASSQTMTGANYGYTF
cdr3_nt: TGCGCCAGCAGCCAAACGATGACAGGAGCTAACTATGGCTACACCTTC

v_call: TRBV5-6
j_call: TRBJ2-3
clone_size: .
d_call: .
cdr3_aa: CASSLYITDTQYF
cdr3_nt: TGTGCCAGCAGCTTGTACATTACAGATACGCAGTATTTT

v_call: TRBV27
j_call: TRBJ1-5
clone_size: .
d_call: TRBD1
cdr3_aa: CASSRSRDRGLSNQPQHF
cdr3_nt: TGTGCCAGCAGCCGATCCCGGGACAGGGGGCTGAGCAATCAGCCCCAGCATTTT

v_call: TRBV12-3/TRBV12-4
j_call: TRBJ1-2
clone_size: .
d_call: TRBD1
cdr3_aa: CASRGTEHGYTF
cdr3_nt: TGTGCCAGCAGGGGGACAGAACATGGCTACACCTTC

v_call: TRBV3-1/TRBV3-2
j_call: TRBJ1-6
clone_size: .
d_call: TRBD1
cdr3_aa: CASSRTGSESPLHF
cdr3_nt: TGTGCCAGCAGCCGGACAGGGTCCGAATCACCCCTCCACTTT

v_call: TRBV9
j_call: TRBJ2-2
clone_size: .
d_call: TRBD1
cdr3_aa: CASSRGDRAAGELFF
cdr3_nt: TGTGCCAGCAGCAGAGGGGACAGGGCGGCCGGGGAGCTGTTTTTT

v_call: TRBV2
j_call: TRBJ1-6
clone_size: .
d_call: .
cdr3_aa: CASSGGRQQSPLHF
cdr3_nt: TGTGCCAGCAGTGGGGGCCGACAACAATCACCCCTCCACTTT

v_call: TRBV5-1
j_call: TRBJ2-6
clone_size: once
d_call: .
cdr3_aa: CASSQGGSGANVLTF
cdr3_nt: TGCGCCAGCAGCCAAGGAGGCTCTGGGGCCAACGTCCTGACTTTC

v_call: TRBV5-6
j_call: TRBJ1-2
clone_size: .
d_call: .
cdr3_aa: CASSLQGSEYGYTF
cdr3_nt: TGTGCCAGCAGCTTACAGGGCTCCGAGTATGGCTACACCTTC

v_call: TRBV6-5
j_call: TRBJ1-1
clone_size: .
d_call: TRBD1
cdr3_aa: CAKPQGASPNTEAFF
cdr3_nt: TGTGCCAAACCCCAGGGGGCATCCCCAAACACTGAAGCTTTCTTT

v_call: TRBV29-1
j_call: TRBJ2-7
clone_size: few
d_call: TRBD1
cdr3_aa: CSVLARGTGTIEQYF
cdr3_nt: TGCAGCGTTCTGGCGAGGGGGACAGGGACGATCGAGCAGTACTTC

v_call: TRBV4-1
j_call: TRBJ2-1
clone_size: .
d_call: .
cdr3_aa: CASSHYQGSNEQFF
cdr3_nt: TGCGCCAGCAGCCATTATCAGGGGTCGAATGAGCAGTTCTTC

v_call: TRBV30
j_call: TRBJ2-3
clone_size: .
d_call: .
cdr3_aa: CAWMVQPKHTDTQYF
cdr3_nt: TGTGCCTGGATGGTGCAACCTAAGCACACAGATACGCAGTATTTT

v_call: TRBV30
j_call: TRBJ1-6
clone_size: .
d_call: .
cdr3_aa: CAWSAQVLGSPLHF
cdr3_nt: TGTGCCTGGAGTGCACAGGTTCTCGGGTCACCCCTCCACTTT

v_call: TRBV4-1
j_call: TRBJ2-3
clone_size: few
d_call: TRBD2
cdr3_aa: CASSQGLAQRGGRDTQYF
cdr3_nt: TGCGCCAGCAGCCAAGGTCTCGCCCAGCGGGGGGGCAGAGATACGCAGTATTTT

v_call: TRBV11-2
j_call: TRBJ2-1
clone_size: .
d_call: .
cdr3_aa: CASSLKIGGAYNEQFF
cdr3_nt: TGTGCCAGCAGCTTAAAAATCGGCGGGGCTTACAATGAGCAGTTCTTC

v_call: TRBV2
j_call: TRBJ1-2
clone_size: .
d_call: .
cdr3_aa: CASSEQAGGYTF
cdr3_nt: TGTGCCAGCAGTGAACAGGCCGGCGGCTACACCTTC

v_call: TRBV7-3
j_call: TRBJ2-1
clone_size: .
d_call: TRBD1
cdr3_aa: CASSFSRQGPWFF
cdr3_nt: TGTGCCAGCAGCTTTTCAAGACAGGGTCCATGGTTCTTC

v_call: TRBV5-5
j_call: TRBJ1-1
clone_size: .
d_call: .
cdr3_aa: CASSLARGRVGTEAFF
cdr3_nt: TGTGCCAGCAGCTTGGCCCGAGGCAGGGTCGGGACTGAAGCTTTCTTT

v_call: TRBV2
j_call: TRBJ2-3
clone_size: .
d_call: .
cdr3_aa: CASNRRTSTDTQYF
cdr3_nt: TGTGCCAGCAACCGACGGACTAGCACAGATACGCAGTATTTT

v_call: TRBV19
j_call: TRBJ2-6
clone_size: .
d_call: .
cdr3_aa: CASSIEVGSGANVLTF
cdr3_nt: TGTGCCAGTAGTATTGAGGTAGGCTCTGGGGCCAACGTCCTGACTTTC

v_call: TRBV5-1
j_call: TRBJ2-5
clone_size: .
d_call: TRBD2
cdr3_aa: CASGNGASGVETQYF
cdr3_nt: TGCGCCAGCGGAAACGGGGCTAGCGGGGTCGAGACCCAGTACTTC

v_call: TRBV7-6
j_call: TRBJ2-3
clone_size: .
d_call: TRBD2
cdr3_aa: CASSSWEGWAQYF
cdr3_nt: TGTGCCAGCAGCTCTTGGGAGGGGTGGGCGCAGTATTTT

v_call: TRBV11-2
j_call: TRBJ1-1
clone_size: .
d_call: .
cdr3_aa: CASSSGGSRAFF
cdr3_nt: TGTGCCAGCAGCTCGGGGGGGTCTAGGGCTTTCTTT

v_call: TRBV6-1
j_call: TRBJ1-2
clone_size: .
d_call: .
cdr3_aa: CASSEPDRSNF
cdr3_nt: TGTGCCAGCAGTGAACCCGACAGGTCAAATTTC

v_call: TRBV10-3
j_call: TRBJ1-5
clone_size: .
d_call: .
cdr3_aa: CAISESREDQPQHF
cdr3_nt: TGTGCCATCAGTGAGTCCCGAGAGGATCAGCCCCAGCATTTT

v_call: TRBV7-9
j_call: TRBJ2-3
clone_size: .
d_call: .
cdr3_aa: CASSEWTGTSTADTQYF
cdr3_nt: TGTGCCAGCAGCGAGTGGACCGGGACTTCGACCGCAGATACGCAGTATTTT

v_call: TRBV7-2
j_call: TRBJ1-1
clone_size: once
d_call: .
cdr3_aa: CASRTATGTEAFF
cdr3_nt: TGTGCCAGCCGCACGGCGACAGGCACTGAAGCTTTCTTT

v_call: TRBV6-5
j_call: TRBJ2-3
clone_size: .
d_call: .
cdr3_aa: CASSYSAGRGDTQYF
cdr3_nt: TGTGCCAGCAGTTACTCGGCGGGGCGAGGAGATACGCAGTATTTT

v_call: TRBV7-3
j_call: TRBJ2-1
clone_size: few
d_call: TRBD1
cdr3_aa: CASSLTGEEQFF
cdr3_nt: TGTGCCAGCAGCTTGACAGGGGAGGAGCAGTTCTTC

v_call: TRBV4-1
j_call: TRBJ2-3
clone_size: .
d_call: .
cdr3_aa: CASSQPAPNSVRDTQYF
cdr3_nt: TGCGCCAGCAGCCAGCCCGCTCCAAATTCGGTCAGGGATACGCAGTATTTT

v_call: TRBV5-5
j_call: TRBJ1-2
clone_size: few
d_call: .
cdr3_aa: CASSPQTNYGYTF
cdr3_nt: TGTGCCAGCAGCCCACAGACTAACTATGGCTACACCTTC